This TCR beta chain was documented in a study of cytomegalovirus exposure and HLA in healthy donors. The CDR3 covers 20 residues. V gave up 4 bases and J gave up 0 bases; unmatched junction bases: 14. Germline assignment: CDR1 MDHEN and CDR2 SYDVKM. The table came from immunoSEQ multiplex PCR; TCRdb's copy has only in-frame clones and leaves some out. There are 85,000 to 130,000 clones in the sample; about 88% occur only once, and roughly 2% lies in the top ten. The specimen was PBMCs. This receptor was identified in a young woman in good health and CMV-seropositive. This chain links TRBV28 with TRBJ2-6; the match to TRBD1 covers 8 bases. The CDR3 DNA is TGTGCCAGCAGTTCCGCTTCGGCAGGGGGCATTAGCTCTGGGGCCAACGTCCTGACTTTC. This encodes CASSSASAGGISSGANVLTF.